The rows below give T cell receptor beta chains drawn from one sample of a study of cytomegalovirus exposure and HLA in healthy donors. Generated by immunoSEQ multiplex PCR, the TCRdb table keeps only in-frame clones and is missing some. The table has some 100,000 clones, 85% to 90% seen once. Sequenced material: PBMCs. The receptor set was obtained from a woman in her late teens or twenties in good health and CMV-seronegative. Both conserved end residues are part of each CDR3. Fields, in order: J gene, clone size, D gene, V gene, CDR3 DNA, CDR3 protein. D genes are given only for firm matches. Clone size is not always given. Where it is, it says once, few, many or a class for expanded clones.

J gene: TRBJ1-2
clone size: .
D gene: .
V gene: TRBV5-1
CDR3 DNA: TGCGCCAGCAGCTTGGGCGGTGGAAATGACTACACCTTC
CDR3 protein: CASSLGGGNDYTF

J gene: TRBJ1-1
clone size: .
D gene: .
V gene: TRBV19
CDR3 DNA: TGTGCCAGTAGTATCCTCCCAGCGGACAGTGGTTGGAACACTGAAGCTTTCTTT
CDR3 protein: CASSILPADSGWNTEAFF

J gene: TRBJ2-3
clone size: .
D gene: TRBD2
V gene: TRBV30
CDR3 DNA: TGTGCCTGGAGTGTTTCTGGGCGGGGGGGCACAGATACGCAGTATTTT
CDR3 protein: CAWSVSGRGGTDTQYF

J gene: TRBJ1-5
clone size: .
D gene: .
V gene: TRBV19
CDR3 DNA: TGTGCCAGTAGTATAGGATCCGGGAATCAGCCCCAGCATTTT
CDR3 protein: CASSIGSGNQPQHF

J gene: TRBJ1-2
clone size: few
D gene: .
V gene: TRBV7-3
CDR3 DNA: TGTGCCAGCAGCTTGAGGGGGGGGGAAGGCTACACCTTC
CDR3 protein: CASSLRGGEGYTF

J gene: TRBJ2-3
clone size: .
D gene: .
V gene: TRBV5-4
CDR3 DNA: TGTGCCAGCAGCTTGGCTAGGAATGGGGATACGCAGTATTTT
CDR3 protein: CASSLARNGDTQYF

J gene: TRBJ2-1
clone size: .
D gene: .
V gene: TRBV7-2
CDR3 DNA: TGTGCCAGCAGCTTAAGGGGGAGGGCGGATAATGAGCAGTTCTTC
CDR3 protein: CASSLRGRADNEQFF

J gene: TRBJ1-1
clone size: .
D gene: .
V gene: TRBV19
CDR3 DNA: TGTGCCAGTAGTAGGGGCTTATTGAACACTGAAGCTTTCTTT
CDR3 protein: CASSRGLLNTEAFF

J gene: TRBJ2-5
clone size: .
D gene: .
V gene: TRBV7-6
CDR3 DNA: TGTGCCAGCAGCCCCCAGGTGGGCCTCCAAGAGACCCAGTACTTC
CDR3 protein: CASSPQVGLQETQYF

J gene: TRBJ1-2
clone size: .
D gene: .
V gene: TRBV4-3
CDR3 DNA: TGCGCCAGCAGCCAAGTCTTTAGAGAAGAGGGAGCCTTGGGCTACACCTTC
CDR3 protein: CASSQVFREEGALGYTF

J gene: TRBJ1-1
clone size: .
D gene: .
V gene: TRBV7-3
CDR3 DNA: TGTGCCAGCAGCTTAGTCCCAGGAATGAACACTGAAGCTTTCTTT
CDR3 protein: CASSLVPGMNTEAFF

J gene: TRBJ1-2
clone size: .
D gene: TRBD1
V gene: TRBV28
CDR3 DNA: TGTGCCAGCATACGGAAAAGGACAGGTTTTGGCTACACCTTC
CDR3 protein: CASIRKRTGFGYTF

J gene: TRBJ2-1
clone size: .
D gene: TRBD1
V gene: TRBV6-5
CDR3 DNA: TGTGCCAGCAGCCACGGACAGGGGGCCTTCAATGAGCAGTTCTTC
CDR3 protein: CASSHGQGAFNEQFF

J gene: TRBJ2-7
clone size: .
D gene: .
V gene: TRBV18
CDR3 DNA: TGTGCCAGCTCACCCGCTGGACAGAGCTCCTACGAGCAGTACTTC
CDR3 protein: CASSPAGQSSYEQYF

J gene: TRBJ1-3
clone size: .
D gene: TRBD1
V gene: TRBV27
CDR3 DNA: TGTGCCAGCAGCCCCGACAGGGGGCCATCTGGAAACACCATATATTTT
CDR3 protein: CASSPDRGPSGNTIYF

J gene: TRBJ2-6
clone size: .
D gene: .
V gene: TRBV28
CDR3 DNA: TGTGCCAGCAGTTCCCAGGCTGGGGCCAACGTCCTGACTTTC
CDR3 protein: CASSSQAGANVLTF

J gene: TRBJ2-1
clone size: .
D gene: TRBD2
V gene: TRBV18
CDR3 DNA: TGTGCCAGCTCACTTGGACTAGCGGGGGCCAATAATGAGCAGTTCTTC
CDR3 protein: CASSLGLAGANNEQFF

J gene: TRBJ2-2
clone size: few
D gene: TRBD1
V gene: TRBV7-9
CDR3 DNA: TGTGCCAGCAGCTTGTGGACAGGGAGGACCGGGGAGCTGTTTTTT
CDR3 protein: CASSLWTGRTGELFF

J gene: TRBJ1-5
clone size: .
D gene: TRBD1
V gene: TRBV28
CDR3 DNA: TGTGCCAGCAGCAGATGGACAGGGGGCAATCAGCCCCAGCATTTT
CDR3 protein: CASSRWTGGNQPQHF

J gene: TRBJ2-1
clone size: .
D gene: .
V gene: TRBV27
CDR3 DNA: TGTGCCAGCAGTTCCAGGGTCTTGTACAATGAGCAGTTCTTC
CDR3 protein: CASSSRVLYNEQFF

J gene: TRBJ1-4
clone size: .
D gene: .
V gene: TRBV29-1
CDR3 DNA: TGCAGCGTTGATACGGGTGAAAAACTGTTTTTT
CDR3 protein: CSVDTGEKLFF

J gene: TRBJ2-3
clone size: .
D gene: TRBD2
V gene: TRBV7-6
CDR3 DNA: TGTGCCAGCAGCTTAGGCCCTAGCGGGGGGTTCACAGATACGCAGTATTTT
CDR3 protein: CASSLGPSGGFTDTQYF

J gene: TRBJ2-5
clone size: .
D gene: .
V gene: TRBV5-1
CDR3 DNA: TGCGCCAGCAGCCCCGCGGGACAGATAGAGACCCAGTACTTC
CDR3 protein: CASSPAGQIETQYF

J gene: TRBJ2-5
clone size: .
D gene: TRBD2
V gene: TRBV6-6
CDR3 DNA: TGTGCCAGCAGAAGAGCGGGGGCCACCCAAGAGACCCAGTACTTC
CDR3 protein: CASRRAGATQETQYF

J gene: TRBJ2-3
clone size: .
D gene: TRBD1
V gene: TRBV11-3
CDR3 DNA: TGTGCCAGCAGCCCAGGACAGGGAGAAGTATTTGATACGCAGTATTTT
CDR3 protein: CASSPGQGEVFDTQYF

J gene: TRBJ2-3
clone size: .
D gene: .
V gene: TRBV4-1
CDR3 DNA: TGCGCCAGCAGCCAAGATGACGTCCGGGCGGGCAGCACAGATACGCAGTATTTT
CDR3 protein: CASSQDDVRAGSTDTQYF

J gene: TRBJ1-1
clone size: .
D gene: .
V gene: TRBV6-5
CDR3 DNA: TGTGCCAGCAGTTACGGAGGATTGGGGAACACTGAAGCTTTCTTT
CDR3 protein: CASSYGGLGNTEAFF

J gene: TRBJ2-3
clone size: .
D gene: .
V gene: TRBV11-3
CDR3 DNA: TGTGCCAGCAGCTTAGGCGTCAGCGGGTACACAGATACGCAGTATTTT
CDR3 protein: CASSLGVSGYTDTQYF

J gene: TRBJ1-2
clone size: .
D gene: .
V gene: TRBV5-4
CDR3 DNA: TGTGCCAGCAGCTTGTCGCAGGACTATGGCTACACCTTC
CDR3 protein: CASSLSQDYGYTF

J gene: TRBJ1-2
clone size: .
D gene: .
V gene: TRBV9
CDR3 DNA: TGTGCCAGCAGCGTAGAGTTAGGGCCGGGTAGCGATGGCTACACCTTC
CDR3 protein: CASSVELGPGSDGYTF

J gene: TRBJ2-7
clone size: .
D gene: .
V gene: TRBV20-1
CDR3 DNA: TGCAGTGCTAGGGGAAGGGGCGAGCAGTACTTC
CDR3 protein: CSARGRGEQYF

J gene: TRBJ1-1
clone size: .
D gene: TRBD1
V gene: TRBV30
CDR3 DNA: TGTGCCTGGAGTGTACGACGAAGCGGGACAGGGACTGAAGCTTTCTTT
CDR3 protein: CAWSVRRSGTGTEAFF

J gene: TRBJ2-7
clone size: once
D gene: TRBD2
V gene: TRBV6-5
CDR3 DNA: TGTGCCAGCAGTTACTCGAGCGGGAGCTCCTACGAGCAGTACTTC
CDR3 protein: CASSYSSGSSYEQYF

J gene: TRBJ1-3
clone size: .
D gene: .
V gene: TRBV6-6
CDR3 DNA: TGTGCCAGCAGTTACGGCGGCAAGGCTGGAAACACCATATATTTT
CDR3 protein: CASSYGGKAGNTIYF

J gene: TRBJ2-7
clone size: .
D gene: .
V gene: TRBV28
CDR3 DNA: TGTGCCAGCAAGGAGAGGGACACGATATCTTACGAGCAGTACTTC
CDR3 protein: CASKERDTISYEQYF

J gene: TRBJ2-7
clone size: .
D gene: TRBD2
V gene: TRBV9
CDR3 DNA: TGTGCCAGCAGCGGCGGGGGGGCTTGGTCCTACGAGCAGTACTTC
CDR3 protein: CASSGGGAWSYEQYF

J gene: TRBJ2-3
clone size: .
D gene: TRBD2
V gene: TRBV7-8
CDR3 DNA: TGTGCCAGCAGCTTAACACTAGCGGGGGGGAGGTTTGGGACAGATACGCAGTATTTT
CDR3 protein: CASSLTLAGGRFGTDTQYF

J gene: TRBJ2-7
clone size: few
D gene: TRBD2
V gene: TRBV4-2
CDR3 DNA: TGTGCCAGCAGCCTTCAAGTGGGCGGGGGGGAGGGCTCCTACGAGCAGTACTTC
CDR3 protein: CASSLQVGGGEGSYEQYF

J gene: TRBJ2-7
clone size: .
D gene: .
V gene: TRBV2
CDR3 DNA: TGTGCCAGCATCGGGACTGGTTCCTACGAGCAGTACTTC
CDR3 protein: CASIGTGSYEQYF

J gene: TRBJ2-3
clone size: .
D gene: .
V gene: TRBV28
CDR3 DNA: TGTGCCAGCAGACTCTTAGGTAGGGGAGATACGCAGTATTTT
CDR3 protein: CASRLLGRGDTQYF

J gene: TRBJ2-7
clone size: .
D gene: .
V gene: TRBV6-1
CDR3 DNA: TGTGCCAGCAGTGAAGACCAGGCTGGGGCGCGGTACACGAATGAGTACGAGCAGTACTTC
CDR3 protein: CASSEDQAGARYTNEYEQYF

J gene: TRBJ2-6
clone size: few
D gene: TRBD1
V gene: TRBV6-1
CDR3 DNA: TGTGCCAGCGAAACAGGGGAAGCTGGGGCCAACGTCCTGACTTTC
CDR3 protein: CASETGEAGANVLTF